The rows below give T cell receptor beta chains drawn from one sample of a study of CD8+ T cells in alopecia areata. TCRdb's copy holds only in-frame clones and misses some; the assay was immunoSEQ multiplex PCR. Of approximately 280,000 clones in the sample, 55% to 75% were seen once. The sample was CD4+ T cells sorted from blood, taken at week 24, from a patient treated with tofacitinib. The receptor source for this set is a human donor with alopecia areata. The CDR3 runs from the conserved cysteine through the conserved F or W. The order of the fields is J gene, V gene, D gene, clone size, CDR3 protein, CDR3 DNA. The D gene is left open where the match is weak. Size values are once, few and many counts, or a class for expanded clones, and some rows have none.

TRBJ1-2 TRBV29-1 . . CSVERQNYGYTF TGCAGCGTTGAGCGGCAGAACTATGGCTACACCTTC
TRBJ1-4 TRBV15 . . CATSRDLPGGGDEKLFF TGTGCCACCAGCAGAGATTTGCCCGGAGGGGGTGATGAAAAACTGTTTTTT
TRBJ1-1 TRBV30 TRBD1 . CASKGARGTEAFF TGTGCCTCCAAGGGGGCGCGGGGCACTGAAGCTTTCTTT
TRBJ1-2 TRBV6-5 . . CALPFEPGYTF TGTGCCCTACCCTTTGAGCCTGGCTACACCTTC
TRBJ1-5 TRBV25-1 . . CASSVYRESNQPQHF TGTGCCAGCAGTGTCTACAGGGAGAGCAATCAGCCCCAGCATTTT
TRBJ1-1 TRBV29-1 . few CSVQGWGTEAFF TGCAGCGTCCAGGGTTGGGGCACTGAAGCTTTCTTT
TRBJ1-5 TRBV11-2 . . CASSLDGRSNQPQHF TGTGCCAGCAGCTTAGATGGCAGAAGCAATCAGCCCCAGCATTTT
TRBJ1-2 TRBV18 . . CASSPPNGGYGYTF TGTGCCAGCTCACCACCGAACGGGGGCTATGGCTACACCTTC
TRBJ1-2 TRBV28 . . CASSAREGQTGGYTF TGTGCCAGCAGTGCCCGGGAGGGCCAGACTGGCGGCTACACCTTC
TRBJ1-2 TRBV29-1 . few CSVDRQDHYGYTF TGCAGCGTTGACAGACAGGACCACTATGGCTACACCTTC
TRBJ2-7 TRBV28 . . CASSPGGDRPYEQYF TGTGCCAGCAGTCCAGGCGGGGACAGACCCTACGAGCAGTACTTC
TRBJ2-5 TRBV28 . few CASSLPGAWGEETQYF TGTGCCAGCAGTTTACCAGGGGCATGGGGAGAGGAGACCCAGTACTTC
TRBJ2-3 TRBV5-1 . few CASSLVRTSTDTQYF TGCGCCAGCAGCTTGGTACGGACTAGCACAGATACGCAGTATTTT
TRBJ1-2 TRBV25-1 . . CASSEALGDRRFTF TGTGCCAGCAGTGAAGCCCTAGGTGACCGCCGGTTCACCTTC
TRBJ1-1 TRBV5-6 . . CASSYGPEAFF TGTGCCAGCAGCTATGGCCCTGAAGCTTTCTTT
TRBJ1-2 TRBV5-1 TRBD1 . CASSIGQSTGVGYTF TGCGCCAGCAGCATAGGGCAGTCTACAGGGGTCGGCTACACCTTC
TRBJ2-1 TRBV2 . . CASRYNNEQFF TGTGCCAGCAGATACAACAATGAGCAGTTCTTC
TRBJ1-1 TRBV6-1 . . CASSEYPGQIGRNTEAFF TGTGCCAGCAGTGAGTACCCAGGTCAAATCGGGAGGAACACTGAAGCTTTCTTT
TRBJ2-2 TRBV6-6 . . CASSYLNTGELFF TGTGCCAGCAGTTACCTCAACACCGGGGAGCTGTTTTTT
TRBJ2-5 TRBV9 . . CASSAQAGGETQYF TGTGCCAGCAGCGCCCAGGCCGGTGGGGAGACCCAGTACTTC
TRBJ2-7 TRBV30 . . CAWSVLLEQYF TGTGCCTGGAGTGTACTTCTCGAGCAGTACTTC
TRBJ1-1 TRBV27 . . CASRSWQGRTEAFF TGTGCCAGCAGATCGTGGCAGGGGAGGACTGAAGCTTTCTTT
TRBJ1-5 TRBV7-2 . . CASSLVDNQPQHF TGTGCCAGCAGCTTAGTCGACAATCAGCCCCAGCATTTT
TRBJ1-5 TRBV13 . . CASSFSGGNQPQHF TGTGCCAGCAGCTTTTCGGGCGGCAATCAGCCCCAGCATTTT
TRBJ1-1 TRBV30 . . CAWSAFSWAGEAFF TGTGCCTGGAGTGCTTTTTCCTGGGCCGGTGAAGCTTTCTTT
TRBJ1-4 TRBV5-1 . . CASSPTLNEKLFF TGCGCCAGCAGCCCTACCCTAAATGAAAAACTGTTTTTT
TRBJ2-5 TRBV27 TRBD1 . CASSYDRGGQETQYF TGTGCCAGCAGTTACGACAGGGGGGGGCAAGAGACCCAGTACTTC
TRBJ2-3 TRBV11-2 . . CASSSGTLADTQYF TGTGCCAGCAGCTCCGGGACCTTGGCAGATACGCAGTATTTT
TRBJ2-5 TRBV4-1 . . CASSPSGRQETQYF TGCGCCAGCAGCCCCTCGGGGCGACAAGAGACCCAGTACTTC
TRBJ1-6 TRBV4-1 . few CASSQDTYASPNFSPLHF TGCGCCAGCAGCCAAGATACCTACGCGTCCCCAAATTTTTCACCCCTCCACTTT
TRBJ1-5 TRBV28 . once CASSSGRSGSNQPQHF TGTGCCAGCAGCTCCGGAAGGAGTGGAAGCAATCAGCCCCAGCATTTT
TRBJ1-2 TRBV30 . . CAWRTSGAYGYTF TGTGCCTGGAGGACCTCGGGGGCCTATGGCTACACCTTC